This TCR beta chain was captured in a study of cytomegalovirus exposure and HLA in healthy donors. Study results and caveats: Among TCR sequences, most were rare, though some public TCRs appeared in many donors.

The assay was immunoSEQ multiplex PCR, and TCRdb's table has in-frame clones only and misses some. The table has about 58,000 clones, roughly 90% seen once. It was the roughly 130-subject validation cohort, separate from the approximately 670-subject first cohort, to which the donors belonged. Turning to this clone: Its specificity is unknown.

Sequencing was performed on PBMCs. The TCR comes from a man younger than 35 in good health and CMV-seronegative.

CDR3 amino acids: CASSQLGRTNYGYTF. The CDR3 DNA follows: TGTGCCAGCAGCCAACTGGGGAGGACTAACTATGGCTACACCTTC. The genes are TRBV5-4 and TRBJ1-2; D uncertain. Germline V gene lookup returns CDR1 SGHNT and CDR2 YYREEE (reference sequence). This CDR3 is built from 15 residues. The V end was cut by 4 bases, the J end by 0 bases, with 13 bases between.